The entry below describes one T cell receptor (beta chain). What this receptor recognizes is not known. Base quality data are lacking; no much larger clone is found one base away. This entry belongs to a study of blood T cell repertoires in COVID-19 (dated by TCRdb to about 2020). In the study overall: Samples from collaborators originated in the United States, Italy and Spain and spanned both the acute and convalescent phases of COVID-19. The material from the prospective study consisted of cDNA or gDNA derived from T cells, B-cell-depleted T cells, or PBMCs. Subjects who had been exposed to COVID-19, were actively infected with it, or had recovered from it provided the deeply sampled blood TCRbeta repertoires that made up the dataset. A freely available public database, intended as a resource for researchers studying the immune response to SARS-CoV-2, is where the repertoires were released. Samples came from the ongoing ImmuneRACE study (first 160 participants) plus 1,254 subjects from 6 global collaborators. A de-identified subject ID, COVID-19 status, age in years and sex were almost always included in the sample metadata. Where HLA class I and class II types were available, the types were taken from metadata supplied by the sample provider, not from assay-based typing. General findings and caveats noted by the study authors: The quantity of clinical and demographic metadata differed by source and by participant and was supplied without curation.

Whole blood was collected in K2EDTA tubes by collaborating institutions according to the institutions' own protocols. For TCRbeta analysis, collaborators shipped samples in one of three forms: frozen whole blood, isolated PBMCs, or DNA extracted from either of those sample types. TCRbeta CDR3 regions were amplified from genomic DNA using the immunoSEQ Assay, a bias-controlled multiplex PCR. The paper's data handling went like this. Nucleated cell counts per sample were estimated from amplification of reference gene primers within the assay. Sequence reads were collapsed and filtered to measure the absolute abundance of every unique TCRbeta CDR3 rearrangement. For each sample, productive Simpson clonality was calculated as the square root of Simpson's diversity index over productive rearrangements. The table was pulled from immuneACCESS by TCRdb, which kept in-frame rearrangements only. Such tables lose some clones; where checked, under half of the loss comes from unresolved V genes, and the rest has no known cause. V and J calls and clone size are as listed in that table; D and trimming were resolved from the DNA. Here the sample has under 250,000 clones; approximately 91% occur a single time. The ten largest clones take up under 0.9% of the sample.

This receptor was obtained from a man aged 40-49 years with acute or convalescent COVID-19. Material: peripheral blood.

The DNA sequence is TGTGCCAGCAGTTACGACGGAGGACCCACTGAAGCTTTCTTT. Its coded protein is CASSYDGGPTEAFF. The V gene is TRBV6-6 and the J gene is TRBJ1-1; the D gene cannot be resolved reliably. Sequences MNHNY (CDR1) and SVGAGI (CDR2) are obtained from the germline V gene (reference sequence). There are 14 amino acids in the CDR3, from cysteine to phenylalanine inclusive. This entry keeps only the CDR3 DNA: 42 bases, framed from base 1. V was cut back by 2 bases and J by 4 bases, leaving a gap of 11 bases between them.